Listed here are 4 T cell receptor beta chains from one sample, sequenced in a study of blood T cell repertoires in COVID-19. TCRdb's copy holds only in-frame clones and misses some; the assay was immunoSEQ multiplex PCR. The sample has some 310,000 clones, roughly 90% seen once; the top ten hold roughly a tenth. Source material: PBMCs or T cells enriched from blood (not recorded which). The receptors originated from a woman aged 30 to 39 who had recovered from COVID-19.

The chain couples TRBV6-5 to TRBJ2-3; D gene unclear. The germline CDR1 and CDR2 sequences are MNHEY and SVGAGI. The CDR3 spans 14 residues. Trimming pared 3 bases from V and 2 bases from J, leaving 9 bases between. This CDR3 is CASSYLWPTDTQYF. CDR3 coding DNA: TGTGCCAGCAGTTATTTATGGCCCACAGATACGCAGTATTTT.

This chain uses TRBV29-1 with TRBJ2-1; D perhaps matches TRBD2 (6 bases). V lost 6 bases and J 7 bases, leaving 25 bases between the germline ends. Per germline, CDR1 SQVTM and CDR2 ANQGSEA. CDR3 size: 16 residues. The CDR3 reads CSVPLVGDTAGNEQFF. In DNA form, the CDR3 reads TGCAGCGTCCCGCTAGTGGGAGACACGGCGGGGAATGAGCAGTTCTTC.

The chain links TRBV19 to TRBJ1-5; the D is unclear. Per the germline V gene, CDR1 is LNHDA and CDR2 is SQIVND (reference sequence). V lost 0 bases to trimming and J lost 10 bases, with 25 bases between them. CDR3 size: 18 residues. CDR3 sequence: CASSIDLGRIGGVFPQHF. CDR3 bases: TGTGCCAGTAGTATAGATCTGGGGAGGATCGGCGGCGTGTTTCCCCAGCATTTT.

This chain connects TRBV5-1 to TRBJ1-2; 7 bases agree with TRBD1. J gave up 4 bases and V 5 bases, and 8 bases lay outside the gene matches. Germline V lookup: CDR1 SGHRS, CDR2 YFSETQ. CDR3 length equals 14 residues. The CDR3, as DNA: TGCGCCAGCAGGGGAGGACAGGAATCCTATGGCTACACCTTC. Translating it yields CASRGGQESYGYTF.